Listed below are T cell receptor beta chains from one sample, sequenced in a study of persistence of HIV-infected CD4 T cells. No cognate antigen is known for these TCRs. The protocol was immunoSEQ multiplex PCR, while the TCRdb copy is restricted to in-frame clones and leaves out a portion. The data contain around 24,000 clones, 74% of them singletons. The sequences come from CD4+ T cells sorted from PBMCs after roughly 18-hour stimulation, collected from a patient who received antiretroviral therapy. The receptor set was obtained from an adult man with HIV who was CMV-seropositive. CDR3s include the opening cysteine and the closing phenylalanine or tryptophan.

length,V,J,CDR3
11,TRBV28,TRBJ1-3,CASSETRDRVF
17,TRBV25-1,TRBJ2-4,CASSEWEGPGAKNIQYF
13,TRBV6-5,TRBJ2-1,CASTRQVFDEQFF
12,TRBV12-3/TRBV12-4,TRBJ1-2,CASSLIGNGYTF
15,TRBV5-1,TRBJ2-3,CASRAQAGRTDTQYF
13,TRBV5-1,TRBJ1-1,CASSWQGDSEAFF
15,TRBV6-5,TRBJ2-3,CASRLRGGVTDTQYF
15,TRBV5-1,TRBJ1-1,CASSPQGQGNTEAFF
14,TRBV30,TRBJ2-2,CAWTKDGRTGELFF
11,TRBV30,TRBJ1-1,CAWSDSREAFF
15,TRBV5-5,TRBJ2-6,CASSWGFSGANVLTF
15,TRBV6-5,TRBJ2-7,CASSYLGRGRYEQYF
14,TRBV28,TRBJ2-5,CASSLHGGGETQYF
15,TRBV6-6,TRBJ1-1,CASSSTGGGSTEAFF
13,TRBV6-5,TRBJ1-5,CASSPNWDQPQHF
13,TRBV6-1,TRBJ2-7,CASSDTGTYEQYF
16,TRBV18,TRBJ1-6,CASSPDRDRRHSPLHF
13,TRBV18,TRBJ1-2,CASSAGTVDGYTF
12,TRBV29-1,TRBJ2-7,CSVEELGAQQYF
16,TRBV7-2,TRBJ2-1,CASSLVRLAVNNEQFF
15,TRBV7-2,TRBJ1-6,CASSLFGSYNSPLHF
16,TRBV7-2,TRBJ2-1,CASSLDSGTTYNEQFF
13,TRBV18,TRBJ2-7,CASSHDAGYEQYF
15,TRBV5-1,TRBJ2-1,CASSFGTTSGNEQFF
14,TRBV2,TRBJ2-3,CASNRGSFTDTQYF
13,TRBV29-1,TRBJ1-6,CSVDRVYNSPLHF
13,TRBV15,TRBJ2-4,CATSRDLGSIQYF
16,TRBV3-1/TRBV3-2,TRBJ1-3,CASSQGVTSSGNTIYF
16,TRBV28,TRBJ2-3,CASTFQSGSRTDTQYF
14,TRBV9,TRBJ2-7,CASSPQDYLYEQYF
13,TRBV6-5,TRBJ2-3,CASTTASTDTQYF
16,TRBV10-1,TRBJ2-7,CASNPTGQGNTYEQYF
11,TRBV20-1,TRBJ2-3,CSASLADTQYF
15,TRBV30,TRBJ1-4,CAWSVPAGPNEKLFF
15,TRBV7-9,TRBJ2-1,CASSSDRVTYNEQFF
13,TRBV7-9,TRBJ1-1,CASDARGRTEAFF
12,TRBV24-1,TRBJ1-1,CATSDLGTEAFF
12,TRBV2,TRBJ2-4,CASRGQGNIQYF
15,TRBV19,TRBJ2-1,CANPFGLAGTNEQFF
14,TRBV30,TRBJ1-2,CAWSSPQLVNGYTF
14,TRBV6-1,TRBJ1-1,CASSEIWGTSEAFF
15,TRBV6-4,TRBJ2-3,CASIGLAGDSDTQYF
16,TRBV10-2,TRBJ2-3,CASSDGRGGGTDTQYF
15,TRBV3-1/TRBV3-2,TRBJ2-3,CASSQASANGDTQYF
14,TRBV18,TRBJ2-6,CASSPRSGANVLTF